This TCR beta chain came from a study of blood T cells in healthy people across ages. The CDR3 has 14 residues. The germline V and J ends were trimmed by 8 bases and 0 bases, with 13 bases remaining between them. Germline CDR1 reads MNHNS; CDR2 reads SASEGT. In its sample, this clonotype was seen many times. Its antigen is not known. Points from the study as a whole: Across the age range, TCR beta diversity per million T cells fell in a roughly linear way.

Sample-barcoded 5' priming and a J-beta primer mix drove a second PCR of 7 to 11 cycles. TCRdb re-called the 5' RACE reads with MiXCR, one entry per CDR3 protein. The sample yields hundreds of thousands of distinct CDR3 sequences, 40% to 65% seen once. The sample taken for sequencing was blood. The clonotype originates from a woman of 80 years or more in good health. This rearrangement joins TRBV6-1 to TRBJ2-5, with a possible D match to TRBD2 (6 bases). In DNA form, the CDR3 reads TGTGCCAGCCGCAGGACTATGTACCAAGAGACCCAGTACTTC. Amino acid sequence: CASRRTMYQETQYF.